This T cell receptor (beta chain) is from a study of blood T cell repertoires in COVID-19. Overall study context: The samples span acute and convalescent COVID-19 from the United States, Italy and Spain.

Germline V gene data show CDR1 as LGHNA and CDR2 as YSLEER. The CDR3 totals 14 residues. V was trimmed by 0 bases and J by 3 bases, leaving 9 bases between them. This clone was recorded once. In terms of age and location, participants ranged from roughly 18 to 95 years and lived in fewer than 30 US areas. Which cohort a participant joined came from the clinical history participants gave. In the original processing: Amplifying reference gene primers gave estimates of nucleated cell counts. Libraries were prepared by immunoSEQ multiplex PCR; TCRdb keeps only in-frame clonotypes and omits some of them. The V and J calls and clone size were taken over from that table, and D and trimming were inferred from the DNA. This table has fewer than 250,000 clones, approximately 90% appearing once.

Sequenced: PBMCs or T cells enriched from blood (not recorded which). The V call is TRBV4-3, the J call TRBJ2-7, with D possibly being TRBD1 (5 bases). The receptor was derived from a man aged 25 to 40 who had recovered from COVID-19. The CDR3: CASSQDNRSYEQYF. The DNA of the CDR3 is TGCGCCAGCAGCCAAGATAACAGGAGCTACGAGCAGTACTTC.